This T cell receptor (beta chain) was sequenced in a study of immune evolution from preneoplasia to lung adenocarcinoma. As regards this clone: Its antigen is unknown.

Repertoires were generated with immunoSEQ multiplex PCR, while TCRdb's copy carries only in-frame clones and drops some. The table shows roughly 35,000 clones, with about 74% occurring only once. The study's findings and limits: Top clone frequencies peaked in normal lung, apparently declining through invasive adenocarcinoma.

Patient tissue came from resections in Japan or China, 2014–2017. Two lung cancer pathologists independently confirmed each histologic diagnosis. Macro-dissection enriched premalignant or tumor cells before nucleic acid extraction. Germline V gene lookup returns CDR1 MDHEN and CDR2 SYDVKM. The CDR3 has 13 residues. V lost 6 bases and J lost 9, with 17 bases in between. Sequenced sample: FFPE invasive lung adenocarcinoma tissue. This receptor was identified in a person in their sixties with lung adenocarcinoma. V is TRBV28 and J is TRBJ1-1; D call uncertain. CDR3 region: CASSLIQEMKAFF. As DNA, the CDR3 is TGTGCCAGCAGCCTAATTCAGGAGATGAAAGCTTTCTTT.